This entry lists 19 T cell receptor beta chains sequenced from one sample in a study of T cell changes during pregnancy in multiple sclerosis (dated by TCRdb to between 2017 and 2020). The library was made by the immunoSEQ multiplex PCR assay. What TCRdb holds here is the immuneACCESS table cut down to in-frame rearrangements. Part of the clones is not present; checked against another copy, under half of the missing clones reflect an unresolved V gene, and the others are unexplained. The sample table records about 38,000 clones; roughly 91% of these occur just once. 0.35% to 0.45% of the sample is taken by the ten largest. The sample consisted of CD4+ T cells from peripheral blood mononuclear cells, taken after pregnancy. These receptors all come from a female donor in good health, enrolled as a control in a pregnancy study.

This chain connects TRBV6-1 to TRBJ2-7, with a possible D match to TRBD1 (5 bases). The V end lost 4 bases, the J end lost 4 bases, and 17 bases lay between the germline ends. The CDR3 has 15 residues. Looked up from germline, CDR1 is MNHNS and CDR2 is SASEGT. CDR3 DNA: TGTGCCAGCAGTGTAGACAGTGACCCATCATACGAGCAGTACTTC. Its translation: CASSVDSDPSYEQYF.

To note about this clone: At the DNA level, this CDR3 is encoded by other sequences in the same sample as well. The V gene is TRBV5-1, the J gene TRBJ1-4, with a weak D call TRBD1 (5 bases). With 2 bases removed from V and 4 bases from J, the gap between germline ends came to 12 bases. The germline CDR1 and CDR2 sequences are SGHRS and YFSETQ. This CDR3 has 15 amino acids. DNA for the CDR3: TGCGCCAGCAGCTTCGGCGGGGCCTATAATGAAAAACTGTTTTTT. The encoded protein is CASSFGGAYNEKLFF.

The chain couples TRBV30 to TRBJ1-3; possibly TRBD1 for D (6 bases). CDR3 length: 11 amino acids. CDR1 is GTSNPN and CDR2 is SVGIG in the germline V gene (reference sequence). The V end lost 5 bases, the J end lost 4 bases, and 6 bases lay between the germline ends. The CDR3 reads CAWGQGNTIYF. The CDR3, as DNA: TGTGCCTGGGGACAGGGAAACACCATATATTTT.

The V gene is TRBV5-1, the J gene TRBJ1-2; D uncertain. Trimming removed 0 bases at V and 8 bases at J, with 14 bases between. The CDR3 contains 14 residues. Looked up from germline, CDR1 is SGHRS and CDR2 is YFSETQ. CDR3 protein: CASSLDVRSSGYTF. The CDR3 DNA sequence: TGCGCCAGCAGCTTGGACGTCAGGTCTAGCGGCTACACCTTC.

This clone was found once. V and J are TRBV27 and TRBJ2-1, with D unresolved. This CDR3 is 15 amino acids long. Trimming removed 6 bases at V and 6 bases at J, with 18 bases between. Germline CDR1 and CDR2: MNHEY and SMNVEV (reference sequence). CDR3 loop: CASRIVATTINEQFF. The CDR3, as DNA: TGTGCCAGCAGAATCGTGGCCACTACAATCAATGAGCAGTTCTTC.

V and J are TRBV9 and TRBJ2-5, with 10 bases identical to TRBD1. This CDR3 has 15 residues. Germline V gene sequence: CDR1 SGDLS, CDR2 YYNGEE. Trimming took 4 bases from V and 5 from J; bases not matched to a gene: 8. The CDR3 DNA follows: TGTGCCAGCAGCACCCGGGACAGGGGCGGGGAGACCCAGTACTTC. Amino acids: CASSTRDRGGETQYF.

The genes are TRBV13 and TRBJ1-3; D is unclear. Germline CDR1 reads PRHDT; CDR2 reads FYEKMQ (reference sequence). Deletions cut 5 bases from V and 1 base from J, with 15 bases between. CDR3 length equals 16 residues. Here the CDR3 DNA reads TGTGCCAGCAGCCCCCCGAGGGCCTTATCTGGAAACACCATATATTTT. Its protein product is CASSPPRALSGNTIYF.

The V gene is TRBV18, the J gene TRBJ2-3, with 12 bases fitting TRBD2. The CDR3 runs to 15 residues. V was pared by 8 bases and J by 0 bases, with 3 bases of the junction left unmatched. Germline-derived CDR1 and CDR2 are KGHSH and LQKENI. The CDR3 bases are TGTGCCAGCGGAGGACTAGCGGGGAGCACAGATACGCAGTATTTT. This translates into CASGGLAGSTDTQYF.

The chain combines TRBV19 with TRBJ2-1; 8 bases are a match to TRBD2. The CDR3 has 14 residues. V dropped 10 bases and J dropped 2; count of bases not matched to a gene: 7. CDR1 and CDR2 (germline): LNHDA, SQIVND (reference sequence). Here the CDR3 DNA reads TGTGCCACCCGGACTAGCCCCACCTACAATGAGCAGTTCTTC. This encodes CATRTSPTYNEQFF.

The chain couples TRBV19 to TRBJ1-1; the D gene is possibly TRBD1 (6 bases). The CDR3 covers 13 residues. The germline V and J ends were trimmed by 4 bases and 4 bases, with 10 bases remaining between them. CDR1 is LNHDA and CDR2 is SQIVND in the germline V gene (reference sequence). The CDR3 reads CASSTDSRTEAFF. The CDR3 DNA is TGTGCCAGTAGTACGGACAGCCGCACTGAAGCTTTCTTT.

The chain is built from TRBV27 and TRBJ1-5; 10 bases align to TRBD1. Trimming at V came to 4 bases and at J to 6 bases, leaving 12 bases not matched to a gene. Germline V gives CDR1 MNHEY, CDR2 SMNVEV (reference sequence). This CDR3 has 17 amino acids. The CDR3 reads CASSSTPTGGLVQPQHF. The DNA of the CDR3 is TGTGCCAGCAGTTCGACTCCGACAGGGGGCTTGGTTCAGCCCCAGCATTTT.

CDR3: CASSLTTSGKYEQYF. CDR3 coding DNA: TGTGCCAGCAGTCTTACGACTAGCGGGAAGTACGAGCAGTACTTC. The chain combines TRBV6-6 with TRBJ2-7, with TRBD2 matching over 11 bases. This CDR3 region has 15 residues. The V and J ends lost 5 bases and 4 bases, in that order; junction bases with no gene match: 7. Germline CDR1 is MNHNY and CDR2 is SVGAGI (reference sequence).

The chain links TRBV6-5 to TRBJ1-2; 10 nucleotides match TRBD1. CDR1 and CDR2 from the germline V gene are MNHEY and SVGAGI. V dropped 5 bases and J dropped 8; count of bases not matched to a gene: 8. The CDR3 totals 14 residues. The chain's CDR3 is CASSTGDRGMGYTF. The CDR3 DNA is TGTGCCAGCAGTACAGGGGACAGGGGCATGGGCTACACCTTC.

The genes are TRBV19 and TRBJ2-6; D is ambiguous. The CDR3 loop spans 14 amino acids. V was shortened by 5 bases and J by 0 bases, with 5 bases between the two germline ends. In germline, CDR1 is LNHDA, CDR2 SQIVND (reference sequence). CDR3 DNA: TGTGCCAGTAGTTTACTCTCTGGGGCCAACGTCCTGACTTTC. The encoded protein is CASSLLSGANVLTF.

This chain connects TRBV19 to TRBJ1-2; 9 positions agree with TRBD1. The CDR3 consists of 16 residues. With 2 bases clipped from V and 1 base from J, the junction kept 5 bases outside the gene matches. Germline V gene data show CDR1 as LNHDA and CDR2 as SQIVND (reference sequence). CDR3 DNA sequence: TGTGCCAGTAGTATACCACAGGGGGCCGGTAACTATGGCTACACCTTC. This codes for CASSIPQGAGNYGYTF.

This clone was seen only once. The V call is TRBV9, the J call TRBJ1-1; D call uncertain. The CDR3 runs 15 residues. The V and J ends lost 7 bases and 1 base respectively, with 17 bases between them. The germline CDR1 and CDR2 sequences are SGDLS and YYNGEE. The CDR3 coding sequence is TGTGCCAGCGATCTCGACGGGGTGACGAACACTGAAGCTTTCTTT. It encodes CASDLDGVTNTEAFF.

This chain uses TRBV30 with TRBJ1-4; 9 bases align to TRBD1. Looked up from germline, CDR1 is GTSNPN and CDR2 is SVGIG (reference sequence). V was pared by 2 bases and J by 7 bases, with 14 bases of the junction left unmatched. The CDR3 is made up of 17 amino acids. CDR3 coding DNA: TGTGCCTGGAGTCCACTCCGGGACAGGGTGTGGGGTGAAAAACTGTTTTTT. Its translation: CAWSPLRDRVWGEKLFF. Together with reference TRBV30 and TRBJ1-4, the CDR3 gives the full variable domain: SQTIHQWPATLVQPVGSPLSLECTVEGTSNPNLYWYRQAAGRGLQLLFYSVGIGQISSEVPQNLSASRPQDRQFILSSKKLLLSDSGFYLCAWSPLRDRVWGEKLFFGSGTQLSVL.

For the CDR3, the DNA is TGTGCCAGCAGCAGGACAGTTTCTGCTCAGCCCCAGCATTTT. This gives the protein CASSRTVSAQPQHF. V and J are TRBV6-1 and TRBJ1-5; D might be TRBD1 (6 bases). CDR1 MNHNS and CDR2 SASEGT come from the germline V gene. There are 14 residues in the CDR3. The V end lost 6 bases, the J end lost 6 bases, and 15 bases lay between the germline ends.

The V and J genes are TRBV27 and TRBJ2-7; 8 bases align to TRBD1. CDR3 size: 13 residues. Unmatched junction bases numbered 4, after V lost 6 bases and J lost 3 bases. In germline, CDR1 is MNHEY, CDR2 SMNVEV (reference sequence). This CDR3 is CASSLDRGYEQYF. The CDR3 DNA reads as TGTGCCAGCAGCCTTGACAGGGGCTACGAGCAGTACTTC.